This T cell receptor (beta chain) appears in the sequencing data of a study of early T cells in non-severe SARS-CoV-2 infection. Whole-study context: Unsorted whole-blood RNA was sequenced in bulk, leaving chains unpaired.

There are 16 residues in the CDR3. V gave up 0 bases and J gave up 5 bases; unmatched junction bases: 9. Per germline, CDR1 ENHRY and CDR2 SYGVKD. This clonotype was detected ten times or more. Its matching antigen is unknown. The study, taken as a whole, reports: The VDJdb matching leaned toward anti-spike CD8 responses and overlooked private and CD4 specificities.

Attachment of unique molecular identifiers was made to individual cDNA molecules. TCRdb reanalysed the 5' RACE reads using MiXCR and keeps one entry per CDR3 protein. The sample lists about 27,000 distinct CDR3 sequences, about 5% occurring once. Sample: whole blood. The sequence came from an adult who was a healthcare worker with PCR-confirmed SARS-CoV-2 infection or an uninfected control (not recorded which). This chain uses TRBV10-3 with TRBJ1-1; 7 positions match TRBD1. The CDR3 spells CAISESGALRGTEAFF. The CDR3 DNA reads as TGTGCCATCAGTGAGTCAGGGGCACTCAGGGGGACTGAAGCTTTCTTT.